Sequencing of this TCR beta chain was carried out in a study of blood T cell repertoires in COVID-19. Only in-frame clones appear in the TCRdb table, and some are missing; sequencing was by immunoSEQ multiplex PCR. This table has about 300,000 clones, 70% to 90% appearing once. Sequencing used PBMCs or T cells enriched from blood (not recorded which). The receptor's source is a man aged 25-45 years who had recovered from COVID-19.

The chain's CDR3 is CASSFLGGYGYTF. The CDR3 nucleotides read TGTGCCAGCAGTTTTTTGGGAGGCTATGGCTACACCTTC. The chain carries TRBV12-3 or TRBV12-4 and TRBJ1-2, with D hard to call. The CDR3 totals 13 residues. Trimming stripped 3 bases from V and 4 bases from J, with 9 bases between.